This TCR beta chain was documented in a study of cytomegalovirus exposure and HLA in healthy donors. On this clone: Antigen: not known.

Generated by immunoSEQ multiplex PCR, the TCRdb table keeps only in-frame clones and is missing some. This table has tens of thousands of clones, over 75% appearing once. Study-level points and caveats: Researchers catalogued roughly 150 TCR beta chains as cytomegalovirus-associated.

CDR1 is DFQATT, CDR2 SNEGSKA, per germline (reference sequence). The V and J ends lost 6 bases and 3 bases, in that order; junction bases with no gene match: 2. This CDR3 has 11 amino acids. This rearrangement joins TRBV20-1 to TRBJ2-7; 7 nucleotides match TRBD1. The clonotype originates from a man aged 18 to 29 in good health and CMV-seronegative. Sequences were obtained from PBMCs. The CDR3 loop reads CSARTGYEQYF. Here the CDR3 DNA reads TGCAGTGCCCGGACAGGCTACGAGCAGTACTTC.